The clone carrying this T cell receptor (beta chain) was detected many times. The V end was cut by 6 bases, the J end by 5 bases, with 10 bases between. There are 13 residues in the CDR3. TCRdb re-analysed the RT-PCR reads in MiXCR, keeping a single row per CDR3 protein. The data show hundreds of thousands of distinct CDR3 sequences, 13% to 15% seen once. Specimen: memory CD4+ T cells from blood. The chain is built from TRBV12-3 or TRBV12-4 and TRBJ2-2; either TRBD1 or TRBD2 may supply D (6 bases each). The receptor's source is a female donor in good health, serving as a healthy control. In DNA form, the CDR3 reads TGTGCCAGCAGACGCGGGACAACCGGGGAGCTGTTTTTT. Translated, it gives CASRRGTTGELFF.